This record covers a single T cell receptor (beta chain). Its antigen remains unidentified. V lost 2 bases, J lost 9 bases, and 6 bases stayed unmatched. The CDR3 length is 15 residues. The germline V gene has CDR1 MNHNY and CDR2 SVGAGI (reference sequence). This specimen belongs to a study of beta chain features in type 1 diabetes. Findings and caveats of the study: In every one of the four CD4+ subsets, TCRB CDR3s were moderately but significantly shorter in Type 1 diabetes patients.

The entirety of the isolated RNA underwent reverse transcription, so expressed TCRB transcripts were sequenced. Clones were read by immunoSEQ multiplex PCR, and TCRdb kept only the in-frame ones, dropping some. The sample contains over 150,000 clones, 8% to 9.5% of which appear only once. The sequenced sample consisted of central memory CD4+ T cells from blood. The clonotype comes from a woman under 30 with type 1 diabetes. The chain has TRBV6-6 and TRBJ1-6; TRBD1 aligns across 8 bases. CDR3 sequence: CASSYPEDRASPLHF. The CDR3 nucleotides are TGTGCCAGCAGTTACCCGGAGGACAGGGCTTCACCCCTCCACTTT.